One and the same sample provided the 4 T cell receptor beta chains below, sequenced in a study of CD8 T cells in ankylosing spondylitis. Study observations and caveats: There was a TCR beta motif, made of 7 or 8 highly homologous variants, that appeared characteristic of ankylosing spondylitis blood.

Antigen specificity for these receptors is unknown. TCRdb fed the 5' RACE reads into MiXCR, producing one record per CDR3 protein. In the table there are fewer than 750,000 distinct CDR3 sequences, around 20% of which are singletons. Sequenced: blood, either unsorted or a sorted T cell fraction (not recorded which). The receptors here all came from a male donor with ankylosing spondylitis.

In this sample, this clonotype turned up many times. V is TRBV7-9 and J is TRBJ2-2; TRBD2 is a possible D gene (6 bases). Germline V gene sequence: CDR1 SEHNR, CDR2 FQNEAQ (reference sequence). This CDR3 is 15 amino acids long. V was cut by 6 bases and J by 3 bases, with 14 bases left in between. This chain's CDR3 is CASRIGTGDTGELFF. The CDR3 DNA reads as TGTGCCAGCAGAATCGGGACGGGAGACACCGGGGAGCTGTTTTTT.

There are a few counts of this clonotype. The rearrangement links TRBV29-1 to TRBJ1-1; perhaps TRBD1 as D (6 bases). Germline V gives CDR1 SQVTM, CDR2 ANQGSEA. Trimming took off 6 bases at V and 4 bases at J, with 12 bases between the two ends. This CDR3 has 12 residues. The CDR3 DNA reads TGCAGCGTCGAGCAGGGGCGCACTGAAGCTTTCTTT. It specifies CSVEQGRTEAFF.

This clonotype was observed a few times. The chain recombines TRBV27 with TRBJ1-5; D is undetermined. There are 13 residues in the CDR3. Per germline, CDR1 MNHEY and CDR2 SMNVEV (reference sequence). V was clipped by 1 base and J by 5 bases, with 6 bases between them. The CDR3 DNA reads TGTGCCAGCAGTTTATTCCTGGATCAGCCCCAGCATTTT. Its translation: CASSLFLDQPQHF.

This clonotype appeared a few times. The chain is built from TRBV3-1 and TRBJ1-2, with no clear D. In germline, CDR1 is LGHDT, CDR2 YNNKEL (reference sequence). This CDR3 comprises 13 residues. Between the trimmed V and J ends, which lost 4 bases and 5 bases, there was a span of 11 bases. CDR3 protein: CASSRQTSYGYTF. Written as DNA, the CDR3 is TGTGCCAGCAGCCGGCAAACTTCTTATGGCTACACCTTC.